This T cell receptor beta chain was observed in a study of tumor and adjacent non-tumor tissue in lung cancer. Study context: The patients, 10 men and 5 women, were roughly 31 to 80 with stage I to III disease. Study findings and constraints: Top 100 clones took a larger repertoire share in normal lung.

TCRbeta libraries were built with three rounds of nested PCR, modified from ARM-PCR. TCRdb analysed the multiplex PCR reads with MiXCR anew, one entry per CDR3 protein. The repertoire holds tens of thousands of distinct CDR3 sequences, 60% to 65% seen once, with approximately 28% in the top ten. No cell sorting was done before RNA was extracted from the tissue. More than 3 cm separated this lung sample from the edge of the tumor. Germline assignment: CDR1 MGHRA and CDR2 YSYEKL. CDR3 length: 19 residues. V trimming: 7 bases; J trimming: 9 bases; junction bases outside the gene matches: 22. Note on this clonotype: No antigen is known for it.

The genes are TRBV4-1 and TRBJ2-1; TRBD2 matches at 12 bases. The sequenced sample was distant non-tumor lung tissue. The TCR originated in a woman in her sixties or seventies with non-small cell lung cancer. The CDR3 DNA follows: TGCGCCAGCACCGCCAGGGGAGGGAAGACTAGCGGGAGTAGAACTGAGCAGTTCTTC. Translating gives CASTARGGKTSGSRTEQFF.